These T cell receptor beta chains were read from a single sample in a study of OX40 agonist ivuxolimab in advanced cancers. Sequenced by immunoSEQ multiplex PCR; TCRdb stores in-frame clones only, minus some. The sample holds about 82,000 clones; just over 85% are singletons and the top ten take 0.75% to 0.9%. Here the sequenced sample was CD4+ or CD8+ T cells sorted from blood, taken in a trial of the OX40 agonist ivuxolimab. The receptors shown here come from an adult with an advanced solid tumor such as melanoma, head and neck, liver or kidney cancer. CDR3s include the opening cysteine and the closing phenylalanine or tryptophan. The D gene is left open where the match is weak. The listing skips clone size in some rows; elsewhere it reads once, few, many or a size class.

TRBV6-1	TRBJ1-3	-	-	CASSEIPRPSGNTIYF	TGTGCCAGCAGTGAAATCCCCAGGCCCTCTGGAAACACCATATATTTT
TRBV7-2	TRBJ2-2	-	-	CASSLVNGELFF	TGTGCCAGCAGCTTAGTTAACGGGGAGCTGTTTTTT
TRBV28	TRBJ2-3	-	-	CASSSPDTPRDTQYF	TGTGCCAGCAGTTCGCCGGACACCCCCAGAGATACGCAGTATTTT
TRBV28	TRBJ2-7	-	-	CAWGGRYEQYF	TGTGCCTGGGGGGGCCGGTACGAGCAGTACTTC
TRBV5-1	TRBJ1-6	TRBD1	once	CASSPRDRGNSPLHF	TGCGCCAGCAGCCCTCGGGACAGGGGGAATTCACCCCTCCACTTT
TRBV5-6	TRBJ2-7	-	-	CASSFQGPYEQYF	TGTGCCAGCAGCTTCCAAGGGCCCTACGAGCAGTACTTC
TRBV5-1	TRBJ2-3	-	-	CASSLEGRPSTDTQYF	TGCGCCAGCAGCTTGGAAGGGAGACCTAGCACAGATACGCAGTATTTT
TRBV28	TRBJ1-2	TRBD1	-	CASRAWDSVLYGYTF	TGTGCCAGCAGGGCTTGGGACAGCGTACTCTATGGCTACACCTTC
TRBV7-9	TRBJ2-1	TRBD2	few	CASSLAAGELDEQFF	TGTGCCAGCAGCTTAGCAGCGGGGGAGTTGGATGAGCAGTTCTTC
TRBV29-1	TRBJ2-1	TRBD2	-	CSVGPSGKYNEQFF	TGCAGCGTTGGGCCTAGCGGGAAGTACAATGAGCAGTTCTTC
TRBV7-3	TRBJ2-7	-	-	CASSLMAGVSYEQYF	TGTGCCAGCAGCTTAATGGCAGGGGTGTCCTACGAGCAGTACTTC
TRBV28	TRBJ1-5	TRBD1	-	CASTTAGTGRQPQHF	TGTGCCAGCACTACTGCCGGGACAGGGCGACAGCCCCAGCATTTT
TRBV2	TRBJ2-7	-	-	CASRGGSYEQYF	TGTGCCAGCAGGGGCGGATCCTACGAGCAGTACTTC
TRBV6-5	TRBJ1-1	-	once	CASSYQRGLSTEAFF	TGTGCCAGCAGTTACCAGCGGGGGCTGAGCACTGAAGCTTTCTTT
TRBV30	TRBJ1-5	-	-	CAWSVDSNSNQPQHF	TGTGCCTGGAGTGTAGACAGTAATAGCAATCAGCCCCAGCATTTT
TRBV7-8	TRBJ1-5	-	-	CASSPSQGTQQPQHF	TGTGCCAGCAGCCCCTCGCAGGGGACTCAACAGCCCCAGCATTTT
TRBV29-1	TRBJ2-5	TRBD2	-	CSVALGGRAETQYF	TGCAGCGTTGCTCTCGGCGGGAGGGCAGAGACCCAGTACTTC
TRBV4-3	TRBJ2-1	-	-	CASSPGRSSYNEQFF	TGCGCCAGCAGCCCGGGACGGAGCTCCTACAATGAGCAGTTCTTC
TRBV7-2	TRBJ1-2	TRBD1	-	CASSRPGQGAPGYTF	TGTGCCAGCAGCCGACCGGGACAGGGGGCGCCTGGCTACACCTTC
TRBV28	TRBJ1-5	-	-	CASSLFTLRGGQPQHF	TGTGCCAGCAGTTTATTCACCCTCAGGGGAGGGCAGCCCCAGCATTTT
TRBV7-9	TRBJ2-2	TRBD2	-	CASSSRSGGRPLNTGELFF	TGTGCCAGCAGCAGCCGTTCTGGCGGGAGGCCTTTGAACACCGGGGAGCTGTTTTTT
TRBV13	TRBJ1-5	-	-	CASSLGSRSLQHF	TGTGCCAGCAGCTTAGGCTCCAGGAGCCTCCAGCATTTT
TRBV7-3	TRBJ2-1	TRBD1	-	CASSSTGGEQFF	TGTGCCAGCAGCTCGACAGGGGGTGAGCAGTTCTTC
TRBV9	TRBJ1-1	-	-	CASSVTPTNTEAFF	TGTGCCAGCAGCGTAACTCCTACGAACACTGAAGCTTTCTTT
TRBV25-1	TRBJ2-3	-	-	CASTSPRAGVVTQYF	TGTGCCTCCACCTCGCCGCGGGCCGGTGTAGTTACGCAGTATTTT
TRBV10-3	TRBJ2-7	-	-	CAISEIRSGEQYF	TGTGCCATCAGTGAGATCAGGTCCGGCGAGCAGTACTTC
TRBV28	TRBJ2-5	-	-	CASSSAGAGQETQYF	TGTGCCAGCAGCTCGGCGGGGGCGGGCCAAGAGACCCAGTACTTC
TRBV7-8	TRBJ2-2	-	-	CASSETRAGELFF	TGTGCCAGCAGCGAGACTAGGGCCGGGGAGCTGTTTTTT
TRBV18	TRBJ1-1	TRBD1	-	CASSQQGVEAFF	TGTGCCAGCTCGCAACAGGGGGTTGAAGCTTTCTTT
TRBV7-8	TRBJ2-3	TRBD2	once	CASSLGSWGSGSSIDTQYF	TGTGCCAGCAGCTTAGGGTCCTGGGGTAGCGGGAGCAGCATAGATACGCAGTATTTT
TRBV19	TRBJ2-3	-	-	CASSLGTGLPDTQYF	TGTGCCAGTAGTCTGGGGACGGGTCTCCCAGATACGCAGTATTTT
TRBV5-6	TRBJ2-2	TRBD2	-	CASSRMREGRPGELFF	TGTGCCAGCAGCAGGATGCGGGAGGGCAGACCCGGGGAGCTGTTTTTT
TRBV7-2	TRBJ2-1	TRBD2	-	CASSLAEAGGTNEQFF	TGTGCCAGCAGCTTAGCGGAAGCGGGAGGAACCAATGAGCAGTTCTTC
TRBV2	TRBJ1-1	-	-	CASSEKGGSTEAFF	TGTGCCAGCAGTGAGAAGGGGGGCTCTACTGAAGCTTTCTTT
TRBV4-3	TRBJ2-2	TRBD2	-	CASSHTGTSSGELFF	TGCGCCAGCAGCCATACCGGGACTAGTTCCGGGGAGCTGTTTTTT
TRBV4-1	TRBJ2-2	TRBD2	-	CASSLPGGRRELFF	TGCGCCAGCAGCCTACCGGGAGGTCGCCGGGAGCTGTTTTTT
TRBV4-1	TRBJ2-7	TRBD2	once	CASSPLPGGSLYEQYF	TGCGCCAGCAGCCCGCTACCGGGGGGGTCCCTCTACGAGCAGTACTTC
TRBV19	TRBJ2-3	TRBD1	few	CASSVQGTDTQYF	TGTGCCAGTAGTGTACAGGGGACAGATACGCAGTATTTT
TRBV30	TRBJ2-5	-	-	CAWRGLGGYQETQYF	TGTGCCTGGAGGGGACTGGGCGGCTACCAAGAGACCCAGTACTTC
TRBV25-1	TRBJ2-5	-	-	CASSESDSRETQYF	TGTGCCAGCAGTGAATCAGATTCCCGGGAGACCCAGTACTTC
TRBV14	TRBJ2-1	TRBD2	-	CASSQVVGLASHNEQFF	TGTGCCAGCAGCCAAGTGGTAGGACTAGCGTCTCACAATGAGCAGTTCTTC